The clone carrying this T cell receptor beta chain has just a few counts. Trimming took off 3 bases at V and 7 bases at J, with 17 bases between the two ends. Germline loops: CDR1 SGHNT, CDR2 YYREEE (reference sequence). This CDR3 has 14 residues. In the original analysis: Counts of nucleated cells, estimated from reference gene primer amplification, were obtained. The repertoire was sequenced with immunoSEQ multiplex PCR; TCRdb's copy has only in-frame clones and lacks some. V and J calls and clone size are as listed in that table; D and trimming were resolved from the DNA. This table has 150,000 or so clones, approximately 84% appearing once. The data were obtained in a study of blood T cell repertoires in COVID-19. Study context: Samples came from the United States, Italy and Spain, spanning acute and convalescent COVID-19. The cDNA or gDNA used as material had been derived from T cells, B-cell-depleted T cells, or PBMCs.

The sequence was collected from a woman aged 60-75 years with acute or convalescent COVID-19. J is TRBJ2-7 and V is TRBV5-4; a possible D gene is TRBD2 (6 bases). The sequenced sample consisted of peripheral blood. CDR3 in amino acids: CASSSGRGSEEQYF. In nucleotides, the CDR3 is TGTGCCAGCAGCTCGGGGCGGGGTTCGGAAGAGCAGTACTTC.